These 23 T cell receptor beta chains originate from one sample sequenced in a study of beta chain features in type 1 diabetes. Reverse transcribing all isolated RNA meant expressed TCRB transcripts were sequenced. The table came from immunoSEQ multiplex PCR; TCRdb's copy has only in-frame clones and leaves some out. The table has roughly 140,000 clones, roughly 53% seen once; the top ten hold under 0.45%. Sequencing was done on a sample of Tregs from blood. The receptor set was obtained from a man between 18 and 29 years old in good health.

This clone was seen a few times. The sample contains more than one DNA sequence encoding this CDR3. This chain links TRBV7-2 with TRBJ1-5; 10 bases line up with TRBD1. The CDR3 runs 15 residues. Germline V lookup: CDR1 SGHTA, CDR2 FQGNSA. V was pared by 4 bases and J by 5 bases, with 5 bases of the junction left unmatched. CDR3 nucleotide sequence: TGTGCCAGCAGCTCCAGGACAGGGGGGGATCAGCCCCAGCATTTT. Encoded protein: CASSSRTGGDQPQHF.

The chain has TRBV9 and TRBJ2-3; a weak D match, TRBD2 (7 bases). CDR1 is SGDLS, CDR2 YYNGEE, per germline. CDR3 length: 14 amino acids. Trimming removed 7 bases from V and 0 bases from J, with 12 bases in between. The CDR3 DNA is TGTGCCAGCGGGCGGGGGCCTAGCACAGATACGCAGTATTTT. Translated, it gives CASGRGPSTDTQYF.

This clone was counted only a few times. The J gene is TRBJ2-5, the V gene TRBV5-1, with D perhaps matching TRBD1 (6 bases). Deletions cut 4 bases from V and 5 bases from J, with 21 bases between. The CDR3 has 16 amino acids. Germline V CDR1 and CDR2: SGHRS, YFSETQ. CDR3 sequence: CASSRVQGRGGETQYF. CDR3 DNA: TGCGCCAGCAGCCGGGTACAGGGTAGAGGGGGTGAGACCCAGTACTTC.

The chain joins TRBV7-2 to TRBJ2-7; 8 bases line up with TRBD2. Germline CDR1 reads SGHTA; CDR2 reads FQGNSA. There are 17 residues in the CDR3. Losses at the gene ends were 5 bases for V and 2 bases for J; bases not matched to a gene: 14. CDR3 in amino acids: CASSRAGSGGITYEQYF. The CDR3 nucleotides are TGTGCCAGCAGCCGGGCCGGGTCGGGGGGGATAACCTACGAGCAGTACTTC.

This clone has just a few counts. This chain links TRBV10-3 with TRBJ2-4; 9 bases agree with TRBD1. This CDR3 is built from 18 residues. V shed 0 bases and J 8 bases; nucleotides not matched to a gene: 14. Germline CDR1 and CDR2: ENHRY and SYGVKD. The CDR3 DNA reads TGTGCCATCAGTGAGTCTCCGGGACAGGGTGGTGTCAGGGACATTCAGTACTTC. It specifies CAISESPGQGGVRDIQYF.

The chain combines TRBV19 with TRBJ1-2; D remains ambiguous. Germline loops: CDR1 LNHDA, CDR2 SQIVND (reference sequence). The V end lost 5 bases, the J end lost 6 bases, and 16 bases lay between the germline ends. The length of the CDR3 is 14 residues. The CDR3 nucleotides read TGTGCCAGTAGTCTCATTCAGCGGGCGGATGGCTACACCTTC. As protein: CASSLIQRADGYTF.

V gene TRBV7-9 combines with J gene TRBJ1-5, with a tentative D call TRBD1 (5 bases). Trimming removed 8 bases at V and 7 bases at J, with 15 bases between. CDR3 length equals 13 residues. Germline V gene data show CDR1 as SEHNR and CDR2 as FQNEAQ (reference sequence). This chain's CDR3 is CASLGEAGQPQHF. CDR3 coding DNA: TGTGCCAGCCTTGGGGAGGCAGGGCAGCCCCAGCATTTT.

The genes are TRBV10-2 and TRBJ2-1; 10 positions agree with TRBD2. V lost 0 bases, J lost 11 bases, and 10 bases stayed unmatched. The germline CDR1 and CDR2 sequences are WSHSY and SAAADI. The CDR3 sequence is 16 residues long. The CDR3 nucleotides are TGCGCCAGCAGTGAGTCCGAAGCGGGGGGGCTCGGAAAGCAGTTCTTC. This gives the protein CASSESEAGGLGKQFF.

The CDR3: CASYRFQGAKTDTQYF. DNA for the CDR3: TGTGCCAGCTACCGGTTCCAAGGGGCCAAAACAGATACGCAGTATTTT. This chain joins TRBV6-4 and TRBJ2-3; tentatively, D is TRBD1 (5 bases). The CDR3 length is 16 residues. V was clipped by 8 bases and J by 3 bases, with 21 bases between them. CDR1 and CDR2 from the germline V gene are MRHNA and SNTAGT.

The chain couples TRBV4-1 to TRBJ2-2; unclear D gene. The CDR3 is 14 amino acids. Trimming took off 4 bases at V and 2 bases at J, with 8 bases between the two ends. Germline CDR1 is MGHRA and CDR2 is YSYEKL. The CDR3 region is CASSPFSNTGELFF. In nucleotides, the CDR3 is TGCGCCAGCAGCCCCTTCTCTAACACCGGGGAGCTGTTTTTT.

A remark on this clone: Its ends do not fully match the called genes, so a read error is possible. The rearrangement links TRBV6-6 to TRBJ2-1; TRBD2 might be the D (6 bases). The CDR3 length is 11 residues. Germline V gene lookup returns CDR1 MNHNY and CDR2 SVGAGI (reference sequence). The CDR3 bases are TGTGCCAGCAGTTTTCCGGGGGAGCGGTTCTTC. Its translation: CASSFPGERFF.

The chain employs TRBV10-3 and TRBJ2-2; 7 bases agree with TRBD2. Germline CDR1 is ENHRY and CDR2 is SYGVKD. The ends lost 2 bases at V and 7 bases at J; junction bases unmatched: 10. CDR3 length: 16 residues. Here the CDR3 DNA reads TGTGCCATCAGTGAGGGGTGGAGACAGCGGGGCGGGGAGCTGTTTTTT. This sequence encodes CAISEGWRQRGGELFF.

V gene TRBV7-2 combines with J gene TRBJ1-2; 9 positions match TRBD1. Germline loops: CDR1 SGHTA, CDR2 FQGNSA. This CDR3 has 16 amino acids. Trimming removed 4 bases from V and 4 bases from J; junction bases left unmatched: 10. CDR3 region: CASSSSVGTGTYGYTF. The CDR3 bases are TGTGCCAGCAGCTCGTCGGTCGGGACAGGGACCTATGGCTACACCTTC. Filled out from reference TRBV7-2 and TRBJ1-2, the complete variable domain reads GAGVSQSPSNKVTEKGKDVELRCDPISGHTALYWYRQSLGQGLEFLIYFQGNSAPDKSGLPSDRFSAERTGGSVSTLTIQRTQQEDSAVYLCASSSSVGTGTYGYTFGSGTRLTVV.

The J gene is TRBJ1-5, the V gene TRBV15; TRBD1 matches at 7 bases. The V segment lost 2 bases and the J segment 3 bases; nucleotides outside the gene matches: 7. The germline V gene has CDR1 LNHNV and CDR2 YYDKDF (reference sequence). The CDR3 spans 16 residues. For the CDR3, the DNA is TGTGCCACCAGCAGACCCTCGGGACAGCTCAATCAGCCCCAGCATTTT. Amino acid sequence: CATSRPSGQLNQPQHF.

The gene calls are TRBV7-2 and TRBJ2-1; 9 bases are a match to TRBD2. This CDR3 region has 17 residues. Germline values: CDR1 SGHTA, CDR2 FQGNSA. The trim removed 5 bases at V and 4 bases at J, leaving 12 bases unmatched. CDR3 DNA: TGTGCCAGCAGCCCCTTAGGTCTAGCGGGGAGGTACAATGAGCAGTTCTTC. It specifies CASSPLGLAGRYNEQFF.

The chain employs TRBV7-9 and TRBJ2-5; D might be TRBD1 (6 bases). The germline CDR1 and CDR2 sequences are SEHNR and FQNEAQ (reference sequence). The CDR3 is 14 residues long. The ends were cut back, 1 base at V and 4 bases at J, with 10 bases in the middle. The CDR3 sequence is CASSLGSDRETQYF. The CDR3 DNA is TGTGCCAGCAGCTTAGGTTCGGACAGAGAGACCCAGTACTTC.

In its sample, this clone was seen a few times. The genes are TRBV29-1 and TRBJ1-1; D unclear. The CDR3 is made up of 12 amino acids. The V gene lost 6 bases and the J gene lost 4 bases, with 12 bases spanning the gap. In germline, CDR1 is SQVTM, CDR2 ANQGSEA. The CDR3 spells CSVQKEVTEAFF. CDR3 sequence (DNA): TGCAGCGTCCAAAAGGAGGTCACTGAAGCTTTCTTT.

As DNA, the CDR3 is TGTGCCAGCAGTCTCTACAGGGAAGGGCTATACGAGCAGTACTTC. Protein sequence: CASSLYREGLYEQYF. The gene calls are TRBV28 and TRBJ2-7; possible D gene TRBD1, 6 bases. This CDR3 spans 15 amino acids. CDR1 is MDHEN, CDR2 SYDVKM, per germline. V gave up 5 bases and J gave up 4 bases, with 18 bases separating them.

CDR3 nucleotides: TGTGCCAGCAGTTACACAATCTACGAGCAGTACTTC. It yields the protein CASSYTIYEQYF. The V call is TRBV6-6, the J call TRBJ2-7; unclear D gene. Deletions cut 2 bases from V and 3 bases from J, with 5 bases between. CDR3 length: 12 amino acids. CDR1 and CDR2 (germline): MNHNY, SVGAGI (reference sequence).

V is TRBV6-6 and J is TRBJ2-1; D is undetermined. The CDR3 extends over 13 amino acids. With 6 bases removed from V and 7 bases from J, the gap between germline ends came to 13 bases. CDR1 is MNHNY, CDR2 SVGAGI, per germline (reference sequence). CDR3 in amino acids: CASSLGPFNEQFF. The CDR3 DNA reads TGTGCCAGCAGCCTGGGCCCCTTTAATGAGCAGTTCTTC.

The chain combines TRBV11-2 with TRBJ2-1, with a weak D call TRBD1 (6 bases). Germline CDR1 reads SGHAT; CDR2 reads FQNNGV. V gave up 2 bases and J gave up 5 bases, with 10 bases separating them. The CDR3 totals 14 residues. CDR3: CASSLRQVDNEQFF. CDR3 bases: TGTGCCAGCAGCTTACGACAGGTGGACAATGAGCAGTTCTTC. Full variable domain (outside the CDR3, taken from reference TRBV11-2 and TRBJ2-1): EAGVAQSPRYKIIEKRQSVAFWCNPISGHATLYWYQQILGQGPKLLIQFQNNGVVDDSQLPKDRFSAERLKGVDSTLKIQPAKLEDSAVYLCASSLRQVDNEQFFGPGTRLTVL.

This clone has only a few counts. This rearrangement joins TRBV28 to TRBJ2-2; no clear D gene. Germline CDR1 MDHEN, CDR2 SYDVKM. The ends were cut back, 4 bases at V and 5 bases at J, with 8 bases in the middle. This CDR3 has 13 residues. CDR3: CASSYHRTGELFF. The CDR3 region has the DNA TGTGCCAGCAGTTATCACCGGACCGGGGAGCTGTTTTTT.

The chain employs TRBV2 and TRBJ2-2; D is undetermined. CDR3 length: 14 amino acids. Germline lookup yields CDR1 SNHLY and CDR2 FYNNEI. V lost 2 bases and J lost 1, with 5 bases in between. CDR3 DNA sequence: TGTGCCAGCAGTGAAAACGGGAACACCGGGGAGCTGTTTTTT. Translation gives CASSENGNTGELFF.